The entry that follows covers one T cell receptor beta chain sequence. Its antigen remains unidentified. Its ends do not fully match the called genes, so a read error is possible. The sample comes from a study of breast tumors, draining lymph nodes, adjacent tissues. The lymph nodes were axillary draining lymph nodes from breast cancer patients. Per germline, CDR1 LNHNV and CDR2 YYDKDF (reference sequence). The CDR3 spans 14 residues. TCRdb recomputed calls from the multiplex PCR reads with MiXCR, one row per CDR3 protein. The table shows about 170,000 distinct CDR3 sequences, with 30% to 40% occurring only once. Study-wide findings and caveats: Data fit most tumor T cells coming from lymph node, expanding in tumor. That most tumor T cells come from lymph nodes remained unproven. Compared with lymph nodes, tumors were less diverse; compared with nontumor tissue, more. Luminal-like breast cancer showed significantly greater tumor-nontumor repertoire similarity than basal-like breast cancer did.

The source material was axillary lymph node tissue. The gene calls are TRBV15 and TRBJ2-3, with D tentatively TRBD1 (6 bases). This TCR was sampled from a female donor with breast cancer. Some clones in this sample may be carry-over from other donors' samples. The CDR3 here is CAISGDTGLGTQYF. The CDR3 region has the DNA TGTGCCATCAGCGGAGATACAGGGCTTGGGACGCAGTATTTT.